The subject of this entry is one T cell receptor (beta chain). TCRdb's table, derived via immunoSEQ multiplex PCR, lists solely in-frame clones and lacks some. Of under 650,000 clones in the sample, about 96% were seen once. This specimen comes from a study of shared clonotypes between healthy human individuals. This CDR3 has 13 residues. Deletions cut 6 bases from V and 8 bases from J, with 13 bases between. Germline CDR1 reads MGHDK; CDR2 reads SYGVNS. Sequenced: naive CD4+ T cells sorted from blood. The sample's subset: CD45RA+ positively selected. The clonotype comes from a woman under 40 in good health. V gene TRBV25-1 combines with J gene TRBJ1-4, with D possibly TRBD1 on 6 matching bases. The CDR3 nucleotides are TGTGCCAGCAGGACAGGTCGTTTGGAAAAACTGTTTTTT. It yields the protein CASRTGRLEKLFF.